This TCR beta chain comes out of a study of T cells in Graves' hyperthyroidism and ophthalmopathy. The authors obtained PBMCs from 7.5 to 10 ml of fresh peripheral blood. Looked up from germline, CDR1 is ENHRY and CDR2 is SYGVKD. J was trimmed by 0 bases and V by 7 bases; bases with no gene match: 3. This CDR3 contains 13 residues. RNA transcripts gave rise to amplified TCR beta CDR3 regions. HTBI primers were employed in a first-round RT-PCR of the TCR CDR3. TCRdb re-analysed the multiplex PCR reads in MiXCR, keeping a single row per CDR3 protein. Here the sample spans hundreds of thousands of distinct CDR3 sequences, more than 30% being singletons.

The source material was blood. The clonotype was recovered from a man aged 18 to 35 with Graves' hyperthyroidism. The V call is TRBV10-3, the J call TRBJ2-7, with 7 bases identical to TRBD2. This CDR3 reads CAIMGGGSYEQYF. The CDR3 nucleotides read TGTGCCATCATGGGGGGGGGCTCCTACGAGCAGTACTTC.